These T cell receptor beta chains were read from a single sample in a study of T cell repertoires in cytomegalovirus infection. Via MiXCR, TCRdb re-called the reads, giving one row per CDR3 protein. The table has 680,000 or so distinct CDR3 sequences, 35% to 45% seen once. The sequencing sample was made of PBMCs. The receptors were gathered from a human donor in good health (CMV status not recorded). Some clones in this sample may be carry-over from other donors' samples. Each CDR3 is given with its conserved first and last residue. D genes are given only for firm matches. Clone size is stated in some rows and not others, as once, few, many or a class when expanded.

j_gene | d_gene | v_gene | abundance | CDR3aa | CDR3nt
TRBJ1-6 | . | TRBV20-1 | once | CSAWGGLGYNSPLHF | TGCAGTGCTTGGGGAGGGCTGGGCTATAATTCACCCCTCCACTTT
TRBJ1-3 | . | TRBV7-9 | few | CASSLQGLSGNTIYF | TGTGCCAGCAGCTTACAGGGTCTGTCTGGAAACACCATATATTTT
TRBJ2-1 | TRBD2 | TRBV5-1 | few | CASSPTSGSYNEQFF | TGCGCCAGCAGCCCCACTAGCGGGAGTTACAATGAGCAGTTCTTC
TRBJ1-2 | . | TRBV7-9 | few | CASSLTGRGSGGYTF | TGTGCCAGCAGCTTAACCGGAAGGGGCAGCGGTGGCTACACCTTC
TRBJ1-1 | . | TRBV12-5 | few | CASGLGTANTEAFF | TGTGCTAGTGGTTTGGGGACAGCCAACACTGAAGCTTTCTTT
TRBJ2-7 | TRBD1 | TRBV6-5 | . | CASSSLTGGIDEQYF | TGTGCCAGCAGTTCTCTGACAGGGGGCATCGACGAGCAGTACTTC
TRBJ1-2 | TRBD1 | TRBV10-3 | few | CAISGTATYGYTF | TGTGCCATCAGCGGGACAGCGACCTATGGCTACACCTTC
TRBJ1-2 | . | TRBV27 | . | CASSLNAGQGRYGYTF | TGTGCCAGCAGTTTAAACGCGGGCCAGGGACGCTATGGCTACACCTTC
TRBJ2-5 | . | TRBV20-1 | . | CSATEGSAIKTQYF | TGCAGTGCTACAGAAGGGTCGGCGATCAAGACCCAGTACTTC
TRBJ2-7 | . | TRBV28 | few | CASSGRALNYEQYF | TGTGCCAGCAGCGGCCGGGCGTTAAACTACGAGCAGTACTTC
TRBJ1-1 | TRBD1 | TRBV7-6 | few | CASSLGGRGRGTTEAFF | TGTGCCAGCAGCTTAGGGGGCCGGGGCAGGGGGACCACTGAAGCTTTCTTT
TRBJ2-1 | TRBD2 | TRBV5-1 | . | CASGPTSGGTYNEQFF | TGCGCCAGCGGGCCAACTAGCGGCGGAACCTACAATGAGCAGTTCTTC
TRBJ2-7 | . | TRBV27 | few | CASSFAGFIYEQYF | TGTGCCAGCAGTTTTGCGGGCTTCATCTACGAGCAGTACTTC
TRBJ2-6 | . | TRBV6-6 | many | CASSWGLGSGANVLTF | TGTGCCAGCAGTTGGGGGTTAGGGTCTGGGGCCAACGTCCTGACTTTC
TRBJ2-7 | TRBD2 | TRBV28 | . | CARSFGLAVGVLF | TGTGCCAGAAGTTTTGGGCTAGCGGTAGGCGTTTTGTTC
TRBJ2-7 | TRBD1 | TRBV7-2 | few | CASRGQGSSYEQYF | TGTGCCAGCAGAGGACAGGGAAGCTCCTACGAGCAGTACTTC
TRBJ1-2 | . | TRBV27 | once | CASSLKGVGGRKVDYGYTF | TGTGCCAGCAGTTTAAAGGGTGTCGGGGGGCGAAAAGTGGACTATGGCTACACCTTC
TRBJ2-2 | . | TRBV6-5 | . | CASSRKATLNTGELFF | TGTGCCAGCAGCCGCAAGGCGACATTGAACACCGGGGAGCTGTTTTTT
TRBJ1-2 | . | TRBV28 | . | CASSSLRQTHGYTF | TGTGCCAGCAGTTCCCTCAGACAGACGCATGGCTACACCTTC
TRBJ2-1 | . | TRBV11-2 | many | CASSPPRSPHEQFF | TGTGCCAGCAGCCCACCTCGTTCACCCCATGAGCAGTTCTTC
TRBJ2-1 | TRBD2 | TRBV7-8 | . | CASSPSLAGDTNRDSYNEQFF | TGTGCCAGCAGCCCTTCTTTAGCGGGAGATACGAATCGAGATAGCTACAATGAGCAGTTCTTC
TRBJ1-1 | . | TRBV7-4 | . | CASSLRGVKTEAFF | TGTGCCAGCAGCTTGAGAGGGGTTAAGACTGAAGCTTTCTTT
TRBJ1-1 | . | TRBV6-4 | few | CASSDPPRWQTFFSEAFF | TGTGCCAGCAGCGATCCCCCCCGCTGGCAGACCTTTTTCTCTGAAGCTTTCTTT
TRBJ2-2 | . | TRBV2 | . | CASRETRDTGELFF | TGTGCCAGCAGGGAAACTAGGGACACCGGGGAGCTGTTTTTT
TRBJ2-7 | . | TRBV28 | . | CASSFGRDTPSYEQYF | TGTGCCAGCAGTTTCGGCCGGGACACCCCCTCCTACGAGCAGTACTTC
TRBJ1-1 | TRBD1 | TRBV7-6 | few | CASSFNRGFTEAFF | TGTGCCAGCAGCTTTAACAGGGGGTTCACTGAAGCTTTCTTT
TRBJ1-1 | . | TRBV20-1 | . | CSARRSPNTEAFF | TGCAGTGCTAGGCGTAGCCCTAACACTGAAGCTTTCTTT